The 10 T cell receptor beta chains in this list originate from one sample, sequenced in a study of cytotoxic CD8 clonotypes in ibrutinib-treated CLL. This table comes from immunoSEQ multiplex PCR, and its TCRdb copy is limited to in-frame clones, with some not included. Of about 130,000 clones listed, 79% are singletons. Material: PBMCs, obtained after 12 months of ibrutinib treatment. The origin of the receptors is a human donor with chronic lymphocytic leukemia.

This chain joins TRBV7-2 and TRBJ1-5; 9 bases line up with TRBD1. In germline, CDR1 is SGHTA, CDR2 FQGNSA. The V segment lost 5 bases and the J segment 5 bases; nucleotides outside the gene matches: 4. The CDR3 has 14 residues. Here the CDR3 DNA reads TGTGCCAGCAGCATACGGACAGGGGATCAGCCCCAGCATTTT. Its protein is CASSIRTGDQPQHF.

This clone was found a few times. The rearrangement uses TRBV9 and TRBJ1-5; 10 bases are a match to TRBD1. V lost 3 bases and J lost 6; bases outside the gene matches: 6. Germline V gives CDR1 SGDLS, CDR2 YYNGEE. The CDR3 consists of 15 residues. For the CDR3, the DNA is TGTGCCAGCAGCGCGACAGGGGGCTCGGGTCAGCCCCAGCATTTT. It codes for CASSATGGSGQPQHF.

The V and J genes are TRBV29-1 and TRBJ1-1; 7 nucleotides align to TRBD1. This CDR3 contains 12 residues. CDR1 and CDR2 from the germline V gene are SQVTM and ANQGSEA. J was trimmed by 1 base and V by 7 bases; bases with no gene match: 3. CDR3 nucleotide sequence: TGCAGCGCCGGACAGGAGAACACTGAAGCTTTCTTT. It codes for CSAGQENTEAFF.

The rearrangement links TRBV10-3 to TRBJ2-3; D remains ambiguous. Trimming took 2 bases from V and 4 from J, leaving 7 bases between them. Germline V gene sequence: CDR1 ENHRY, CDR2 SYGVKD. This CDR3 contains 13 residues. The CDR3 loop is CAISEPSPDTQYF. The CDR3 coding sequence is TGTGCCATCAGTGAGCCTTCGCCAGATACGCAGTATTTT.

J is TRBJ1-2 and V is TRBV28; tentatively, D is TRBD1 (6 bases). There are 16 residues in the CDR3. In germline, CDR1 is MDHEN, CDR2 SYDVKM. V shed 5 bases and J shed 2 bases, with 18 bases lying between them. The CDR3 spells CASSNQGPALNYGYTF. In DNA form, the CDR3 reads TGTGCCAGCAGTAACCAGGGGCCAGCGTTAAACTATGGCTACACCTTC.

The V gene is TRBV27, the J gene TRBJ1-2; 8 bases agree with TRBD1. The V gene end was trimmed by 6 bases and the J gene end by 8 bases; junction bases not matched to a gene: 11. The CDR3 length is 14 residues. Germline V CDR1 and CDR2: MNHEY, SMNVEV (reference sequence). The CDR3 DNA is TGTGCCAGCAGCCTAACCTGGACAGGGCGCGGCTACACCTTC. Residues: CASSLTWTGRGYTF.

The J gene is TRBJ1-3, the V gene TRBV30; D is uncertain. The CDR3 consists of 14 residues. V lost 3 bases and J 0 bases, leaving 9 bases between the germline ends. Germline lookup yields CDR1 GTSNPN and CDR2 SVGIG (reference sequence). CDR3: CAWRARSSGNTIYF. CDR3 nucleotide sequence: TGTGCCTGGAGGGCCAGAAGCTCTGGAAACACCATATATTTT.

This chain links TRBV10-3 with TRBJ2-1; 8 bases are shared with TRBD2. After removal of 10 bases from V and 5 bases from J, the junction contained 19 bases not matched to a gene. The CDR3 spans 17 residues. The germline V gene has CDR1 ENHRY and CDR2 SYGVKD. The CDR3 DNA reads TGTGCCACGAGACCCCCAGGGGCGCGGGAGGTTAACAATGAGCAGTTCTTC. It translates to CATRPPGAREVNNEQFF.

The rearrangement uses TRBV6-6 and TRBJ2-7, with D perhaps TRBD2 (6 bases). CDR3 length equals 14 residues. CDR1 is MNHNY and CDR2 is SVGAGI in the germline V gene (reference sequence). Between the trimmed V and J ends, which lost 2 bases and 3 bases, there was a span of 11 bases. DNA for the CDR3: TGTGCCAGCAGTTACAGGGAGGACCTCTACGAGCAGTACTTC. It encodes CASSYREDLYEQYF.

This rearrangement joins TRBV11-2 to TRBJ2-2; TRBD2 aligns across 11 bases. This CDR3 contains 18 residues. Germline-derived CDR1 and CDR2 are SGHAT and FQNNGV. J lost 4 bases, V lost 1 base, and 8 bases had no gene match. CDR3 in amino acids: CASSLGGTSGQITGELFF. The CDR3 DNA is TGTGCCAGCAGCTTAGGCGGGACTAGCGGCCAGATCACCGGGGAGCTGTTTTTT.